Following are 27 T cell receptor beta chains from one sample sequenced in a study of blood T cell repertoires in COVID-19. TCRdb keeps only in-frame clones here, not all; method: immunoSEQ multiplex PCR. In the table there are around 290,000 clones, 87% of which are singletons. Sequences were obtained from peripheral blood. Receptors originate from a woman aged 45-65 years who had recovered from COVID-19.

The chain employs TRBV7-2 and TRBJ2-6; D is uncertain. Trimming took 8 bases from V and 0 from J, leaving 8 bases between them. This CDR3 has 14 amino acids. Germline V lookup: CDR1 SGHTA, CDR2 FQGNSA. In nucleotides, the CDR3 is TGTGCCAGCGGCCTGAACTCTGGGGCCAACGTCCTGACTTTC. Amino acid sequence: CASGLNSGANVLTF.

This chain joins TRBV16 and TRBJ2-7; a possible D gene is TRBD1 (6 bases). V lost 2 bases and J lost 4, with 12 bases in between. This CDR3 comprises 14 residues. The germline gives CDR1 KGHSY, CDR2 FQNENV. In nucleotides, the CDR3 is TGTGCCAGCAGCCAAGGTGTGGGGGCATACGAGCAGTACTTC. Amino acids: CASSQGVGAYEQYF.

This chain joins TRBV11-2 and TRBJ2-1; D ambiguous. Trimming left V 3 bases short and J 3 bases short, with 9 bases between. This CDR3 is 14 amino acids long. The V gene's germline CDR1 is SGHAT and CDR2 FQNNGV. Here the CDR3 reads CASSFSSGYNEQFF. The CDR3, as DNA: TGTGCCAGCAGCTTTAGTTCAGGCTACAATGAGCAGTTCTTC.

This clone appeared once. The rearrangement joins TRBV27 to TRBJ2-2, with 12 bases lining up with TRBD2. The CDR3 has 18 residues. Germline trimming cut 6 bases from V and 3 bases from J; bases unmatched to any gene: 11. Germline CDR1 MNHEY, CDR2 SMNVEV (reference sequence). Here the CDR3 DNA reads TGTGCCAGCAGACGACTAGCGGGGGACCAGCGGGACACCGGGGAGCTGTTTTTT. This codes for CASRRLAGDQRDTGELFF.

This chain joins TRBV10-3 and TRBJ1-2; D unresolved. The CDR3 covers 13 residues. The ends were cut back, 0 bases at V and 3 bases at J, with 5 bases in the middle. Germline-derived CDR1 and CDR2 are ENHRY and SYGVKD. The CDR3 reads CAISESADYGYTF. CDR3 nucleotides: TGTGCCATCAGTGAGTCGGCAGACTATGGCTACACCTTC.

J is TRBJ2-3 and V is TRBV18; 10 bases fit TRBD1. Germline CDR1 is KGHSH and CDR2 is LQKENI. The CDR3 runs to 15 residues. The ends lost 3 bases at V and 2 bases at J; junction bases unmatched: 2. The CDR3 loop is CASSPTGGSTDTQYF. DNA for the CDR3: TGTGCCAGCTCACCGACAGGGGGCTCCACAGATACGCAGTATTTT. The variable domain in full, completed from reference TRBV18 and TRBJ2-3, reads NAGVMQNPRHLVRRRGQEARLRCSPMKGHSHVYWYRQLPEEGLKFMVYLQKENIIDESGMPKERFSAEFPKEGPSILRIQQVVRGDSAAYFCASSPTGGSTDTQYFGPGTRLTVL.

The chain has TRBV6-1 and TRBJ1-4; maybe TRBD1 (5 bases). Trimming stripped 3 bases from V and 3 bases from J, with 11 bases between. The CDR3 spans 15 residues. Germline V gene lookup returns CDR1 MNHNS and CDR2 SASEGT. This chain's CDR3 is CASSEDTSANEKLFF. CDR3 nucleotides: TGTGCCAGCAGTGAGGACACCTCGGCTAATGAAAAACTGTTTTTT.

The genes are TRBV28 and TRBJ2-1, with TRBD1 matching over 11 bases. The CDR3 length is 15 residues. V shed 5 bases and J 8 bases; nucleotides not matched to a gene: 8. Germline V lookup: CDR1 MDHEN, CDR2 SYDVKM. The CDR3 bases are TGTGCCAGCAGTCCCTGGACAGGGGGCGGAGATGAGCAGTTCTTC. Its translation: CASSPWTGGGDEQFF.

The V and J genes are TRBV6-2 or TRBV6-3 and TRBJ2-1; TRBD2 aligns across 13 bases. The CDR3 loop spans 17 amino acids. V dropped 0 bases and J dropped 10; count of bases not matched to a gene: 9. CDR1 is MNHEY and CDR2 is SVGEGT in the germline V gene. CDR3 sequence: CASSYSILTSGRKEQFF. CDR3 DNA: TGTGCCAGCAGTTACTCGATTTTGACTAGCGGGAGGAAGGAGCAGTTCTTC.

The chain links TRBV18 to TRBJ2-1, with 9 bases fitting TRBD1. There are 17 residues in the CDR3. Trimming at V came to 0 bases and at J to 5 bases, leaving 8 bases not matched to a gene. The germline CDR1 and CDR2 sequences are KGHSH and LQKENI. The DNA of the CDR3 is TGTGCCAGCTCACCACCAATCGGGACAGGGCCTAACAATGAGCAGTTCTTC. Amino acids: CASSPPIGTGPNNEQFF.

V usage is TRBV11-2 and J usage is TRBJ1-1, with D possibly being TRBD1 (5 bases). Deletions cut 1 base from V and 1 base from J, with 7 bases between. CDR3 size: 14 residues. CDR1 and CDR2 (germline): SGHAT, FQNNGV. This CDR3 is CASSLAGGNTEAFF. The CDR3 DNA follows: TGTGCCAGCAGCTTAGCGGGGGGGAACACTGAAGCTTTCTTT.

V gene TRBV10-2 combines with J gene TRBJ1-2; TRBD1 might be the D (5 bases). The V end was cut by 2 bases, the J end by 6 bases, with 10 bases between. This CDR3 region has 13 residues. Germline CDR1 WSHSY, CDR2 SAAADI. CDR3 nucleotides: TGCGCCAGCAGTGAGAGGACACAGAATGGCTACACCTTC. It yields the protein CASSERTQNGYTF.

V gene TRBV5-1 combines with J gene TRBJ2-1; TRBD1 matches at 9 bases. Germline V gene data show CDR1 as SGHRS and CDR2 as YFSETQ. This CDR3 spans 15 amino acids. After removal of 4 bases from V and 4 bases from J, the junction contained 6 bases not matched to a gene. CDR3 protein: CASSKPGQGYNEQFF. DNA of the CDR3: TGCGCCAGCAGCAAACCGGGACAGGGATACAATGAGCAGTTCTTC.

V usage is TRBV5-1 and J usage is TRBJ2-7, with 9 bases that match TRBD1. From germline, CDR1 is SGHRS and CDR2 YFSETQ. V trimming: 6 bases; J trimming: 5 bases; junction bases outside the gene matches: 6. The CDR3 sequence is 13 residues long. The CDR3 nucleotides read TGCGCCAGCAAAATACAGGGGGCGGACGAGCAGTACTTC. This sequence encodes CASKIQGADEQYF. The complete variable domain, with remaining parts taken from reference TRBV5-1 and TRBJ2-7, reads KAGVTQTPRYLIKTRGQQVTLSCSPISGHRSVSWYQQTPGQGLQFLFEYFSETQRNKGNFPGRFSGRQFSNSRSEMNVSTLELGDSALYLCASKIQGADEQYFGPGTRLTVT.

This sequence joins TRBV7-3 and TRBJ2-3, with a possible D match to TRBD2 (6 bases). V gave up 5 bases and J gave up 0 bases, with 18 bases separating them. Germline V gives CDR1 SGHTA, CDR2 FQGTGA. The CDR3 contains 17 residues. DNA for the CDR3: TGTGCCAGCAGCGCCAAACACCTACTAGCTAGCACAGATACGCAGTATTTT. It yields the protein CASSAKHLLASTDTQYF.

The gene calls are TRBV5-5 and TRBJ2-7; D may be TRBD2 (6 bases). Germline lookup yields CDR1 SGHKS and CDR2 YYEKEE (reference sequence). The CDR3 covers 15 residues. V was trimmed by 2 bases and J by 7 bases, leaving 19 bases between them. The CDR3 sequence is CASSLETGAAREQYF. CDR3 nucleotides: TGTGCCAGCAGCTTAGAGACGGGAGCGGCTCGTGAGCAGTACTTC.

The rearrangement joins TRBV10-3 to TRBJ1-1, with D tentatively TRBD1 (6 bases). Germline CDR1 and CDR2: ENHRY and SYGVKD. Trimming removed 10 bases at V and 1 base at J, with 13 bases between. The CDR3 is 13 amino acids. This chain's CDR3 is CATFDRPNTEAFF. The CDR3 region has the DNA TGTGCCACCTTCGACAGGCCGAACACTGAAGCTTTCTTT.

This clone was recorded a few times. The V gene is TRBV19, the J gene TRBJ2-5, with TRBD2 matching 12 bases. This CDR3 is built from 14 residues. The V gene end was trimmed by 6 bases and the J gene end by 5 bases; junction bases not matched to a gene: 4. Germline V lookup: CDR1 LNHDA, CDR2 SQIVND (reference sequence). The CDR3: CASSETSGGETQYF. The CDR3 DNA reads TGTGCCAGTAGCGAGACTAGCGGGGGTGAGACCCAGTACTTC.

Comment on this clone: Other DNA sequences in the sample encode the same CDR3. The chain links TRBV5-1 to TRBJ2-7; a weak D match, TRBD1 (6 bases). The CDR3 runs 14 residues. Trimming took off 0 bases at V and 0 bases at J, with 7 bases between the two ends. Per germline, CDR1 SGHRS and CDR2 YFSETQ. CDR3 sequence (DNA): TGCGCCAGCAGCTTGGCCAGGGGCTCCTACGAGCAGTACTTC. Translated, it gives CASSLARGSYEQYF.

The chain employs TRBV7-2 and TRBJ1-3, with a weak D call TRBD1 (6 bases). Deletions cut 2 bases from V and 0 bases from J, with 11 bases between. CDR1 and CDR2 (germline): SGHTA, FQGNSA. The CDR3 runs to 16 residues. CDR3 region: CASSLIGGASGNTIYF. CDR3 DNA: TGTGCCAGCAGCTTAATCGGGGGGGCCTCTGGAAACACCATATATTTT.

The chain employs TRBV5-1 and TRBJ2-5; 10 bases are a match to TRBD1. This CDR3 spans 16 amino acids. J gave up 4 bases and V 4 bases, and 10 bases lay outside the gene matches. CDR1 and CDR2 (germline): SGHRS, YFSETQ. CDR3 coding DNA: TGCGCCAGCAGCAGGACAGGGGGGAATACGGGAGAGACCCAGTACTTC. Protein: CASSRTGGNTGETQYF.

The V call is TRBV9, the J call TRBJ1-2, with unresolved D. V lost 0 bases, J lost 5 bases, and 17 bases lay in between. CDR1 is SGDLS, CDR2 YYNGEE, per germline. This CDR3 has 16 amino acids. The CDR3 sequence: CASSVELTPAPYGYTF. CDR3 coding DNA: TGTGCCAGCAGCGTAGAGTTGACTCCCGCTCCATATGGCTACACCTTC.

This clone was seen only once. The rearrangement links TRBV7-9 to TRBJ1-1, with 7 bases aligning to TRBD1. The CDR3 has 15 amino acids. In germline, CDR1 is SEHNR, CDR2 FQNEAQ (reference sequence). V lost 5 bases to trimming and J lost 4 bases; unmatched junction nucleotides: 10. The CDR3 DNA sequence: TGTGCCAGCAGCGTCGGGGACAGACGGGGCACTGAAGCTTTCTTT. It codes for CASSVGDRRGTEAFF.

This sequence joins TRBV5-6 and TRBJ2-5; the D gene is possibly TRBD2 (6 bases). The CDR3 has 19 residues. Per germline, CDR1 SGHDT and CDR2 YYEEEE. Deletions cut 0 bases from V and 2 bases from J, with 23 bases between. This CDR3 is CASSLVFTLAAITQETQYF. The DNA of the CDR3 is TGTGCCAGCAGCTTGGTATTCACACTAGCCGCAATCACTCAAGAGACCCAGTACTTC.

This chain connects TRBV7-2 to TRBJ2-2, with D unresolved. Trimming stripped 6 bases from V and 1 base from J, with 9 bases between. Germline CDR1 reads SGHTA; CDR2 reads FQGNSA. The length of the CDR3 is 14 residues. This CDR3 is CASSIDWNTGELFF. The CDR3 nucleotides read TGTGCCAGCAGTATAGACTGGAACACCGGGGAGCTGTTTTTT.

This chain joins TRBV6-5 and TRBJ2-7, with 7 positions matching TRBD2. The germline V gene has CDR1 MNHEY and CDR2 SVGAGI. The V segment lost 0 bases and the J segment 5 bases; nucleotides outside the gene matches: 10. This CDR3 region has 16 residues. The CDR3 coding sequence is TGTGCCAGCAGTTACTCTGCGGGAGAAGTCCCCCACGAGCAGTACTTC. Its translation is CASSYSAGEVPHEQYF.

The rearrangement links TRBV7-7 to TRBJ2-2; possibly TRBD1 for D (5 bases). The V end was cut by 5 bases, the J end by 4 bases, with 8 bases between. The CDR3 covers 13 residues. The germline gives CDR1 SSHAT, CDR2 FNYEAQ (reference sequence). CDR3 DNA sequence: TGTGCCAGCAGCCCGACAGTCACCGGGGAGCTGTTTTTT. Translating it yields CASSPTVTGELFF.